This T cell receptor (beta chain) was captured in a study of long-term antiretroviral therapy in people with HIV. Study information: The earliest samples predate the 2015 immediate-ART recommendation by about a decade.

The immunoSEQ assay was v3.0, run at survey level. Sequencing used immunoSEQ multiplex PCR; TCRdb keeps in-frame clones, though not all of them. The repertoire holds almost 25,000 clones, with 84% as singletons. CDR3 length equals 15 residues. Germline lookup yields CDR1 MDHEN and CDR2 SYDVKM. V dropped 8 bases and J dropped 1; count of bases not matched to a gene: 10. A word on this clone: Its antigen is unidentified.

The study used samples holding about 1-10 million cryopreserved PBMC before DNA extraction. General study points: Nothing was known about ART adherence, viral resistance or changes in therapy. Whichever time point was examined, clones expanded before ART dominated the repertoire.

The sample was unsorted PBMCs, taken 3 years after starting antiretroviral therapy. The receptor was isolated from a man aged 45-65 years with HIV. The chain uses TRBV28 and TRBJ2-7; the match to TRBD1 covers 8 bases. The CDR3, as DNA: TGTGCCAGCGGGACAGGAGGTAGATCATCCTACGAGCAGTACTTC. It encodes CASGTGGRSSYEQYF.